The following is a T cell receptor (beta chain) sequence with its context. The entry originates in a study of PD-L1 blockade in urothelial cancer. The wider study: Male sex and bladder-origin urothelial cancer were recorded for twenty-five of 29 patients.

Using immunoSEQ multiplex PCR, the repertoire was profiled, and TCRdb retains in-frame clones only, with some absent. The sample has 35,000 to 50,000 clones, roughly four fifths seen once. Sequenced here: PBMCs, sampled around atezolizumab (anti-PD-L1) treatment. This clonotype was sampled from a man aged 70 or older with urothelial cancer.

CDR3 sequence (DNA): TGTGCCACCGCCTATGGGACAGGGAGATACAATGAGCAGTTCTTC. Its translation is CATAYGTGRYNEQFF. The genes are TRBV15 and TRBJ2-1; 9 nucleotides match TRBD1. This CDR3 is 15 amino acids long. Germline values: CDR1 LNHNV, CDR2 YYDKDF (reference sequence). V gave up 8 bases and J gave up 4 bases; unmatched junction bases: 9. Full variable domain (missing parts from reference TRBV15 and TRBJ2-1): DAMVIQNPRYQVTQFGKPVTLSCSQTLNHNVMYWYQQKSSQAPKLLFHYYDKDFNNEADTPDNFQSRRPNTSFCFLDIRSPGLGDTAMYLCATAYGTGRYNEQFFGPGTRLTVL.